This TCR beta chain comes out of a study of CD8 T cells in Susac syndrome. The RNA, 0.5 to 1 ug, was put through reverse transcription using random hexamers. TCRdb reprocessed the immunoSEQ multiplex PCR reads with MiXCR, giving one entry per CDR3 protein. The sample includes more than 150,000 distinct CDR3 sequences, 95% of them seen just once. In contrast to the negatively isolated CD8+ and CD4+ T cells, TEMRA cells were FACS-enriched. Germline V CDR1 and CDR2: LNHDA, SQIVND (reference sequence). The V and J ends lost 5 bases and 0 bases, in that order; junction bases with no gene match: 3. The CDR3 runs to 14 residues.

What was sequenced was CD8+ T cells from PBMCs. This clonotype originated in a human donor with Susac syndrome. J is TRBJ1-1 and V is TRBV19; TRBD1 matches at 7 bases. The CDR3 sequence is CASSAGQMNTEAFF. DNA of the CDR3: TGTGCCAGTAGTGCGGGACAGATGAACACTGAAGCTTTCTTT.